Presented here are 23 T cell receptor beta chains from one specimen sequenced in a study of cytomegalovirus exposure and HLA in healthy donors. Both 60 Vbeta primers and 13 Jbeta primers went into the PCR. Some clones are missing from TCRdb's copy, which holds only in-frame ones; the method was immunoSEQ multiplex PCR. Of some 200,000 clones in the sample, 81% were seen once. The sample comprised PBMCs. These receptors were obtained from a man aged 50-60 years in good health and CMV-seronegative.

The genes are TRBV9 and TRBJ1-6; D is perhaps TRBD1 (5 bases). The CDR3 is 14 residues long. The V gene lost 4 bases and the J gene lost 5 bases, with 10 bases spanning the gap. The germline V gene encodes CDR1 SGDLS and CDR2 YYNGEE. The CDR3 DNA reads as TGTGCCAGCAGCCCTCAGGGTAATAATTCACCCCTCCACTTT. This encodes CASSPQGNNSPLHF.

V usage is TRBV6-4 and J usage is TRBJ1-1; weak D call: TRBD1 (5 bases). Germline loops: CDR1 MRHNA, CDR2 SNTAGT. V was trimmed by 3 bases and J by 5 bases, leaving 10 bases between them. The CDR3 is made up of 13 amino acids. The chain's CDR3 is CASSESGGTEAFF. CDR3 DNA: TGTGCCAGCAGTGAATCGGGGGGGACTGAAGCTTTCTTT.

This clone was observed a few times. The chain recombines TRBV5-1 with TRBJ1-6; 9 bases align to TRBD1. Germline lookup yields CDR1 SGHRS and CDR2 YFSETQ. V shed 4 bases, J shed 10 bases, and the junction held 12 bases outside the gene matches. CDR3 size: 16 residues. CDR3: CASSARPGQGLSPLHF. CDR3 coding DNA: TGCGCCAGCAGCGCCCGACCGGGACAGGGATTGTCACCCCTCCACTTT.

V and J are TRBV10-3 and TRBJ1-2; D uncertain. Germline V gene data show CDR1 as ENHRY and CDR2 as SYGVKD. CDR3 length equals 11 residues. Trimming removed 1 base from V and 7 bases from J, with 4 bases in between. The CDR3 coding sequence is TGTGCCATCAGTGAGTTGAGTGGCTACACCTTC. Translating it yields CAISELSGYTF.

This chain joins TRBV4-1 and TRBJ2-1; 10 nucleotides align to TRBD2. From germline, CDR1 is MGHRA and CDR2 YSYEKL. CDR3 size: 15 residues. J lost 7 bases, V lost 6 bases, and 9 bases had no gene match. The CDR3 loop is CASRVSGGQGNEQFF. The CDR3 coding sequence is TGCGCCAGCAGAGTTAGCGGGGGGCAGGGTAATGAGCAGTTCTTC.

V and J are TRBV7-3 and TRBJ2-3; 11 positions match TRBD2. The V and J ends lost 3 bases and 3 bases, in that order; junction bases with no gene match: 2. This CDR3 has 15 residues. Per germline, CDR1 SGHTA and CDR2 FQGTGA. DNA of the CDR3: TGTGCCAGCAGCTTGACTAGCGGGGAGACAGATACGCAGTATTTT. It translates to CASSLTSGETDTQYF.

A few counts support this clone. This chain joins TRBV4-3 and TRBJ1-3; D is ambiguous. This CDR3 has 15 residues. Trimming left V 6 bases short and J 0 bases short, with 12 bases between. Germline CDR1 and CDR2: LGHNA and YSLEER. The CDR3 sequence: CASSATVSSGNTIYF. CDR3 DNA sequence: TGCGCCAGCAGTGCAACTGTGAGCTCTGGAAACACCATATATTTT.

By proportion, this clone is medium-sized (0.01 to 0.1%). The gene calls are TRBV7-9 and TRBJ2-5; D is undetermined. The CDR3 spans 14 residues. V lost 1 base, J lost 4 bases, and 10 bases lay in between. Per germline, CDR1 SEHNR and CDR2 FQNEAQ (reference sequence). The CDR3: CASSLGRVLETQYF. CDR3 coding DNA: TGTGCCAGCAGCTTAGGCCGCGTTCTAGAGACCCAGTACTTC.

The chain recombines TRBV2 with TRBJ1-2, with a tentative D call TRBD1 (6 bases). The CDR3 length is 13 residues. The ends were cut back, 10 bases at V and 6 bases at J, with 18 bases in the middle. CDR1 SNHLY and CDR2 FYNNEI come from the germline V gene. The CDR3 bases are TGTGCCACACAACACACAGGGAAGGATGGCTACACCTTC. Protein sequence: CATQHTGKDGYTF.

The genes are TRBV7-2 and TRBJ1-5; D not resolved. This CDR3 contains 13 residues. The V gene lost 0 bases and the J gene lost 3 bases, with 3 bases spanning the gap. The V gene's germline CDR1 is SGHTA and CDR2 FQGNSA. For the CDR3, the DNA is TGTGCCAGCAGCTTAGCCTCCAATCAGCCCCAGCATTTT. Its protein is CASSLASNQPQHF.

J is TRBJ1-6 and V is TRBV5-4; D unresolved. Germline CDR1 is SGHNT and CDR2 is YYREEE (reference sequence). This CDR3 has 13 amino acids. The ends were cut back, 3 bases at V and 7 bases at J, with 8 bases in the middle. CDR3 DNA: TGTGCCAGCAGCTCGGAACAGAATTCACCCCTCCACTTT. As protein: CASSSEQNSPLHF.

This chain uses TRBV6-1 with TRBJ1-6; 7 nucleotides line up with TRBD1. Germline CDR1 reads MNHNS; CDR2 reads SASEGT. The CDR3 runs 15 residues. Trimming removed 3 bases from V and 9 bases from J; junction bases left unmatched: 8. DNA for the CDR3: TGTGCCAGCAGTGACTCCGACAGGGTTAGTTCACCCCTCCACTTT. This codes for CASSDSDRVSSPLHF.

Note on this clone: At one of its ends the junction is not consistent with the germline gene, which may arise from a read error. The rearrangement joins TRBV30 to TRBJ2-7; 9 nucleotides align to TRBD1. In germline, CDR1 is GTSNPN, CDR2 SVGIG (reference sequence). The CDR3 consists of 11 residues. Here the CDR3 DNA reads TGTGCCTGGAGCATACAGGGGGCTTTCCAGTTC. It encodes CAWSIQGAFQF.

The V and J genes are TRBV6-5 and TRBJ2-7; tentatively, D is TRBD1 (6 bases). Germline values: CDR1 MNHEY, CDR2 SVGAGI. The V end lost 0 bases, the J end lost 7 bases, and 16 bases lay between the germline ends. The CDR3 loop spans 15 amino acids. Written as DNA, the CDR3 is TGTGCCAGCAGTTACTCGATCGGTCCAAGGGGGGAGCAGTACTTC. Translating gives CASSYSIGPRGEQYF.

The chain has TRBV5-6 and TRBJ2-2, with D uncertain. V lost 4 bases and J lost 4, with 8 bases in between. The CDR3 is 13 amino acids. From germline, CDR1 is SGHDT and CDR2 YYEEEE. In nucleotides, the CDR3 is TGTGCCAGCAGCCCGGTTGGCACCGGGGAGCTGTTTTTT. Amino acids: CASSPVGTGELFF.

J is TRBJ1-6 and V is TRBV9; TRBD1 is a possible D gene (6 bases). The V gene lost 3 bases and the J gene lost 7 bases, with 11 bases spanning the gap. CDR1 and CDR2 (germline): SGDLS, YYNGEE. This CDR3 comprises 14 residues. In DNA, the CDR3 is TGTGCCAGCAGCGCTAGGACAGTGAATTCACCCCTCCACTTT. Translating gives CASSARTVNSPLHF.

The V and J genes are TRBV6-5 and TRBJ1-1; 8 bases line up with TRBD1. V was clipped by 5 bases and J by 0 bases; unmatched bases: 5. The CDR3 sequence is 15 residues long. CDR1 is MNHEY and CDR2 is SVGAGI in the germline V gene. CDR3 protein: CASSHDRGMNTEAFF. As DNA, the CDR3 is TGTGCCAGCAGTCATGACAGGGGTATGAACACTGAAGCTTTCTTT.

The chain employs TRBV7-2 and TRBJ1-3; D is uncertain. The ends were cut back, 0 bases at V and 6 bases at J, with 9 bases in the middle. This CDR3 is 14 amino acids long. Germline V lookup: CDR1 SGHTA, CDR2 FQGNSA. CDR3 residues: CASSLAAGVNTIYF. CDR3 DNA: TGTGCCAGCAGCTTAGCGGCAGGCGTAAACACCATATATTTT.

V and J are TRBV7-9 and TRBJ1-3; 9 positions match TRBD1. This CDR3 contains 18 residues. The junction had 15 bases not matched to a gene; V was cut back by 5 bases and J by 4 bases. Germline V gives CDR1 SEHNR, CDR2 FQNEAQ (reference sequence). CDR3 DNA: TGTGCCAGCAGCCCTCCCATGCGACAGGGGGGATCCGGAAACACCATATATTTT. This sequence encodes CASSPPMRQGGSGNTIYF.

This chain uses TRBV7-6 with TRBJ2-1; 11 bases agree with TRBD1. Losses at the gene ends were 1 base for V and 15 bases for J; bases not matched to a gene: 2. Germline lookup yields CDR1 SGHVS and CDR2 FNYEAQ. CDR3 length: 12 amino acids. The CDR3 bases are TGTGCCAGCAGCTTAGGGACAGGGGGCATGTTCTTC. Translated: CASSLGTGGMFF.

The chain joins TRBV19 to TRBJ2-1; D is undetermined. The CDR3 is 14 amino acids. From germline, CDR1 is LNHDA and CDR2 SQIVND (reference sequence). V shed 7 bases and J shed 0 bases, with 10 bases lying between them. CDR3 residues: CASTRHSSYNEQFF. CDR3 coding DNA: TGTGCCAGTACCAGACACAGCTCCTACAATGAGCAGTTCTTC.

The CDR3 DNA sequence: TGCAGCGTTCTGAGATTTGGTAAACAGGGGCTCGATGGCTACACCTTC. Translated, it gives CSVLRFGKQGLDGYTF. The chain links TRBV29-1 to TRBJ1-2, with 7 bases aligning to TRBD1. Germline-derived CDR1 and CDR2 are SQVTM and ANQGSEA. J gave up 6 bases and V 5 bases, and 18 bases lay outside the gene matches. The CDR3 is 16 amino acids.

This clone was counted only a few times. The sample holds other DNA sequences that translate to the same CDR3. This chain uses TRBV5-1 with TRBJ1-4, with D perhaps matching TRBD1 (5 bases). The V gene lost 3 bases and the J gene lost 0 bases, with 9 bases spanning the gap. The CDR3 contains 15 residues. From germline, CDR1 is SGHRS and CDR2 YFSETQ. The chain's CDR3 is CASSSGQTTNEKLFF. The CDR3 DNA reads TGCGCCAGCAGCTCCGGACAAACAACTAATGAAAAACTGTTTTTT.